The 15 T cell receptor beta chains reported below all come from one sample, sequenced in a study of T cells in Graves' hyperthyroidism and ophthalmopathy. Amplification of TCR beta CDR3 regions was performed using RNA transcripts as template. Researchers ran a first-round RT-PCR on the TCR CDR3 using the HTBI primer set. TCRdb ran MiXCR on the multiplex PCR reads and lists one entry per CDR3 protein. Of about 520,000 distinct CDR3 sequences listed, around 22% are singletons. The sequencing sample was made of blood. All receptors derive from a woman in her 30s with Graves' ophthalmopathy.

CDR3 sequence (DNA): TGTGCCAGCAGTTCACACGCGAGAGAGACCCAGTACTTC. Amino acid sequence: CASSSHARETQYF. The chain uses TRBV6-5 and TRBJ2-5, with D unresolved. Trimming left V 4 bases short and J 4 bases short, with 10 bases between. This CDR3 comprises 13 residues. CDR1 and CDR2 (germline): MNHEY, SVGAGI.

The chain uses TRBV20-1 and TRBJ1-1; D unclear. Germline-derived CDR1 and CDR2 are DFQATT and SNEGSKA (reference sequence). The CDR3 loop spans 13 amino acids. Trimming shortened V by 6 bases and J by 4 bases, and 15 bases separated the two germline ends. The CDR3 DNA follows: TGCAGTGCATCTCTGGGGAGGGTCACTGAAGCTTTCTTT. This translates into CSASLGRVTEAFF.

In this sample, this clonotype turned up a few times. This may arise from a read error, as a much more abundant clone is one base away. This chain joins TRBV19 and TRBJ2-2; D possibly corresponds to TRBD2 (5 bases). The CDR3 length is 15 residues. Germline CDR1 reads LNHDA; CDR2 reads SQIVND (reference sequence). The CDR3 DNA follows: TGTGCCAGTAGTGCCGAAGAGGAATACACCGGGGAGCTGTGTTTT. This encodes CASSAEEEYTGELCF.

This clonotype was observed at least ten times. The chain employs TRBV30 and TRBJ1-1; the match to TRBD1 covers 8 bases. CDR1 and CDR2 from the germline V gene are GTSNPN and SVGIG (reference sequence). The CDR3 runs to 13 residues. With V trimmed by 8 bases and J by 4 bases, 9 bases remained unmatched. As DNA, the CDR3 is TGTGCCAGACGACAGGGGTTGGGCACTGAAGCTTTCTTT. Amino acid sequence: CARRQGLGTEAFF.

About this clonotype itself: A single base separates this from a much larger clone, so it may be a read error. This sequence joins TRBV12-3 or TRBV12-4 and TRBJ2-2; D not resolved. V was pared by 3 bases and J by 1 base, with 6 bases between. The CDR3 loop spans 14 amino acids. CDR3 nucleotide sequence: TGTGCCAGCAGTTTTGGGGAGAACACCGGGGAGCTGTTTTTT. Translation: CASSFGENTGELFF.

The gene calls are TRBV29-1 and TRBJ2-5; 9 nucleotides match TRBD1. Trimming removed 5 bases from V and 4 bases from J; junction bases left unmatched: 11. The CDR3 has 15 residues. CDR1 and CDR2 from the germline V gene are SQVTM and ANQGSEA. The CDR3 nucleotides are TGCAGCGTTTGTAGCCGGGACAGGGTAGGAGAGACCCAGTACTTC. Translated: CSVCSRDRVGETQYF.

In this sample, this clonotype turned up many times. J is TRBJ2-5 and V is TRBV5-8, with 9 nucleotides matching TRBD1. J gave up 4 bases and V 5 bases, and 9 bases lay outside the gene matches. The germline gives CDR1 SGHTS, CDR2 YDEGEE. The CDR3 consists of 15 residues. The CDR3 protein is CASRRLQGAGETQYF. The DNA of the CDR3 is TGTGCCAGCAGGCGGCTACAGGGGGCTGGAGAGACCCAGTACTTC.

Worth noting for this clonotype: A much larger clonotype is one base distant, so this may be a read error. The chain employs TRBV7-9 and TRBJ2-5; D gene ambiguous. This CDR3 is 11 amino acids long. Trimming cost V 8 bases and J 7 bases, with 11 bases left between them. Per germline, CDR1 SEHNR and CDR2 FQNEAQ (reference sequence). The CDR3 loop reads CASGLEGTQYF. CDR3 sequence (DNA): TGTGCCAGCGGCCTCGAAGGGACCCAGTACTTC.

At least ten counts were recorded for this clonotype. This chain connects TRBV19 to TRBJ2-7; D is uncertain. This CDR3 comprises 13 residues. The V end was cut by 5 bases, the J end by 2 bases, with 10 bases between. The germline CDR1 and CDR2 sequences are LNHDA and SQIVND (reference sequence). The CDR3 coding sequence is TGTGCCAGTAGTGTTACGGATACCTACGAGCAGTACTTC. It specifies CASSVTDTYEQYF. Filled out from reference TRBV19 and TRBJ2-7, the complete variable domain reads DGGITQSPKYLFRKEGQNVTLSCEQNLNHDAMYWYRQDPGQGLRLIYYSQIVNDFQKGDIAEGYSVSREKKESFPLTVTSAQKNPTAFYLCASSVTDTYEQYFGPGTRLTVT.

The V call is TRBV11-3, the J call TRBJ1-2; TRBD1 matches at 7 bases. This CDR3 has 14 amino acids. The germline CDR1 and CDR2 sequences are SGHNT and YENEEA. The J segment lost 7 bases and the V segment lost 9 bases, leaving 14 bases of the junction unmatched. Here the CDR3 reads CASSRDRVGAGYTF. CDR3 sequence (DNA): TGTGCCAGTTCCAGAGACAGGGTCGGCGCTGGCTACACCTTC.

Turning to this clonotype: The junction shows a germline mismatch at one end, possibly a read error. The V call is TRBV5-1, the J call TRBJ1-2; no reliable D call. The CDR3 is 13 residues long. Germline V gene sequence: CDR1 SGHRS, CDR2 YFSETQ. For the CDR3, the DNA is TGCGCCAGCAGCTTGAGGGTTAACTATGGCTTCACCTTC. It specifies CASSLRVNYGFTF.

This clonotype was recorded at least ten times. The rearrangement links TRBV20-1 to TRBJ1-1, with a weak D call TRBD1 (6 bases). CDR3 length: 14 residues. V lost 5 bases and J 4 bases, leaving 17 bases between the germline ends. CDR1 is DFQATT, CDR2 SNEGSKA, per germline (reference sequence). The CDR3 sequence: CSAYLRGSTTEAFF. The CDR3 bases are TGCAGTGCTTATCTTAGGGGGTCCACCACTGAAGCTTTCTTT.

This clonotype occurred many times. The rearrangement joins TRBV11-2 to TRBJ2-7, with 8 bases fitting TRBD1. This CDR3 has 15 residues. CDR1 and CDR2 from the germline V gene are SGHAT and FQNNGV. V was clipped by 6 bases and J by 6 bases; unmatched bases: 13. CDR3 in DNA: TGTGCCAGCAGTCTAATTATGGCAGGGGGCGTCGAGCAGTACTTC. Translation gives CASSLIMAGGVEQYF. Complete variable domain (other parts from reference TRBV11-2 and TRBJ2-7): EAGVAQSPRYKIIEKRQSVAFWCNPISGHATLYWYQQILGQGPKLLIQFQNNGVVDDSQLPKDRFSAERLKGVDSTLKIQPAKLEDSAVYLCASSLIMAGGVEQYFGPGTRLTVT.

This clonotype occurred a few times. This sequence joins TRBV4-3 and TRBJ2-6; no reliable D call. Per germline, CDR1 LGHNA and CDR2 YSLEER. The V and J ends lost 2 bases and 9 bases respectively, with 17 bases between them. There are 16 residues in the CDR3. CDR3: CASSQLHGQPHNVLTF. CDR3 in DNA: TGCGCCAGCAGCCAACTCCATGGCCAGCCTCACAACGTCCTGACTTTC.

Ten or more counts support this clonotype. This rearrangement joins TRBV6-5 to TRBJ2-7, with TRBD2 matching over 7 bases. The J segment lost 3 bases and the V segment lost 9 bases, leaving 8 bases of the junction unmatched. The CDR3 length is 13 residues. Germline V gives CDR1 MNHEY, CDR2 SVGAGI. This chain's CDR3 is CASQMGGGYEQYF. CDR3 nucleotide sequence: TGTGCCAGTCAAATGGGGGGGGGCTACGAGCAGTACTTC.